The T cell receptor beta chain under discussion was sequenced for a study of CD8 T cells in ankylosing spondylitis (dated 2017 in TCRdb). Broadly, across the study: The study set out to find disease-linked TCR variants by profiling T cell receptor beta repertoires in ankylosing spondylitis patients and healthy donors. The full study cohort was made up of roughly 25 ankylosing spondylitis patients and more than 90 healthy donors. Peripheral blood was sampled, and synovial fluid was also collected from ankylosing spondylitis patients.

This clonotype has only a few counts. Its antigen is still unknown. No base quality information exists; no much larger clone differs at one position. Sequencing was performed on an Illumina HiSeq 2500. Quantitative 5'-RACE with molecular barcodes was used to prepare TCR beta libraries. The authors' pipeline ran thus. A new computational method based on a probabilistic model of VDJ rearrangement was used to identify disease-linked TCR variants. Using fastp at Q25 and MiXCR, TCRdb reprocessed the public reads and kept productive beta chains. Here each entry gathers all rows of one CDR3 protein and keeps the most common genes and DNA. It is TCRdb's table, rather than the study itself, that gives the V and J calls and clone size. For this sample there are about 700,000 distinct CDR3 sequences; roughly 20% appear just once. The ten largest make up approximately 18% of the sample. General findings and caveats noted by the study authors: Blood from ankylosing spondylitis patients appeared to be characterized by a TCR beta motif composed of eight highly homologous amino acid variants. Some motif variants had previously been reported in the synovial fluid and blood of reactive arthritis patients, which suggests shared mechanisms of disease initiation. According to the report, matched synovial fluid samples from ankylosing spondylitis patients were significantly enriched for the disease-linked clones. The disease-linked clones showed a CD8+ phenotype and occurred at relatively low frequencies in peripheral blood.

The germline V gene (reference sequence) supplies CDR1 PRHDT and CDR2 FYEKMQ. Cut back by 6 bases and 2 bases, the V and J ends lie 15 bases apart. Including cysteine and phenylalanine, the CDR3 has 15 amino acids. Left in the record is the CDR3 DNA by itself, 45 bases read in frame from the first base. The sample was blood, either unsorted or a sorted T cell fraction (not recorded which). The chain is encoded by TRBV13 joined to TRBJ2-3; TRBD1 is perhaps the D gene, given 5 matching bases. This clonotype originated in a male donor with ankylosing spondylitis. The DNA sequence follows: TGTGCCAGCAGTCGTGACAGCGAACTCACAGATACGCAGTATTTT. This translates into CASSRDSELTDTQYF.